These T cell receptor beta chains were read from a single sample in a study of T cells in Graves' hyperthyroidism and ophthalmopathy. TCRdb re-analysed the multiplex PCR reads in MiXCR, keeping a single row per CDR3 protein. The table lists more than 350,000 distinct CDR3 sequences, roughly 15% of them singletons. Specimen: blood. The source is a woman between 25 and 40 years old with Graves' hyperthyroidism that later progressed to Graves' ophthalmopathy. Each CDR3 is given without its conserved first and last residue. D genes are given only for firm matches.

>TRBJ2-7|13|TRBD1|TRBV28
ASSSGTETFYEQY
>TRBJ2-1|14|TRBD2|TRBV10-3
AISELAGANRNEQF
>TRBJ2-3|11|TRBD2|TRBV30
AWTGRRTDTQY
>TRBJ2-1|13|TRBD1|TRBV12-3/TRBV12-4
ASSWRQGARDEQF
>TRBJ1-2|12|.|TRBV2
ASLRGWVEYGYT
>TRBJ1-2|13|.|TRBV24-1
ATSDLAGGGRGYT
>TRBJ1-6|14|.|TRBV10-3
AISELANSYNSPLH
>TRBJ2-7|12|TRBD2|TRBV28
ASSLSGRAYEQY
>TRBJ2-7|14|TRBD2|TRBV11-2
ATNPGREVRPYEQY
>TRBJ2-7|11|.|TRBV10-3
AISESTSYEQY
>TRBJ2-7|10|TRBD1|TRBV3-1
ASSQEDREQY
>TRBJ2-7|14|TRBD2|TRBV11-3
ASSFPKLADSYEQY
>TRBJ2-5|13|TRBD1|TRBV2
ASSDARGLGETQY
>TRBJ1-6|12|.|TRBV12-3/TRBV12-4
ASSLRGAGSPLH
>TRBJ2-5|15|TRBD2|TRBV9
ASSVATSGRREETQY
>TRBJ2-1|17|TRBD2|TRBV12-3/TRBV12-4
ASSLGGTSGRDVYNEQF
>TRBJ2-1|13|TRBD2|TRBV3-1
ASSHLAGGQTEQF
>TRBJ2-3|15|TRBD1|TRBV2
ASSVRTGGGSTDTQY
>TRBJ2-2|12|.|TRBV27
ASSLKGVPGELF
>TRBJ2-1|15|TRBD2|TRBV29-1
SVEGDGASGIYNEQF
>TRBJ2-2|15|TRBD2|TRBV28
ASSGPWREDNTGELF
>TRBJ2-3|11|.|TRBV29-1
SVPSGTPNTQY
>TRBJ2-7|13|.|TRBV27
ASSLRGLHGYEQY
>TRBJ1-4|11|TRBD1|TRBV4-1
ASSDGTDEKLF
>TRBJ2-3|12|.|TRBV6-1
ASSERGPPDTQY
>TRBJ1-5|14|TRBD1|TRBV24-1
ATSDFKGGEGQPQH
>TRBJ1-2|14|.|TRBV30
AWSGTGGVGDYGYT
>TRBJ1-6|11|.|TRBV10-3
AISDSRSSPLH
>TRBJ2-5|14|.|TRBV14
ASSGSMRTSQETQY
>TRBJ2-1|12|.|TRBV28
ASSFQGVYNEQF
>TRBJ1-1|13|.|TRBV6-2/TRBV6-3
ASRADVAGNTEAF
>TRBJ2-2|17|.|TRBV6-5
ASSYSPILGGMDTGELF
>TRBJ2-3|14|TRBD1|TRBV10-3
AITPTGTGVYDTQY
>TRBJ1-1|12|.|TRBV19
ASSSVIGNTEAF
>TRBJ2-7|13|.|TRBV3-1
ASSQASGVFYEQY
>TRBJ1-2|11|.|TRBV6-9
ASSLNRAYGYT
>TRBJ1-4|10|.|TRBV6-1
ASSEEGHQLF
>TRBJ2-7|11|.|TRBV2
ASRGLSSYEQY
>TRBJ2-7|14|.|TRBV11-2
ASSFLPPGLNYEQY
>TRBJ2-7|11|TRBD1|TRBV2
ASSEARGTGVY
>TRBJ2-3|16|.|TRBV5-8
ASSRWAGGTPSTDTQY
>TRBJ2-1|11|.|TRBV27
ASSLSWYNEQF
>TRBJ1-6|12|.|TRBV30
AWNNQGPGSPLH
>TRBJ1-2|12|.|TRBV2
ASSDDSQRLGYT
>TRBJ1-2|9|.|TRBV28
ASSAIHGYT
>TRBJ2-7|12|.|TRBV2
ASSNQDGTYEQY
>TRBJ2-1|13|TRBD1|TRBV12-3/TRBV12-4
ASSPGWTGNNEQF
>TRBJ2-7|12|TRBD1|TRBV19
ASSIAQGDYEQY
>TRBJ1-2|14|TRBD1|TRBV7-8
ASSFLERQGNYGYT
>TRBJ2-3|14|TRBD2|TRBV19
ASSIPRTSGEDTQY
>TRBJ2-5|13|.|TRBV4-2
ASSPPGRSQETQY
>TRBJ1-1|12|TRBD1|TRBV15
ASAPGQMNTEAF
>TRBJ2-5|13|.|TRBV5-4
ASSPGAGTQETQY